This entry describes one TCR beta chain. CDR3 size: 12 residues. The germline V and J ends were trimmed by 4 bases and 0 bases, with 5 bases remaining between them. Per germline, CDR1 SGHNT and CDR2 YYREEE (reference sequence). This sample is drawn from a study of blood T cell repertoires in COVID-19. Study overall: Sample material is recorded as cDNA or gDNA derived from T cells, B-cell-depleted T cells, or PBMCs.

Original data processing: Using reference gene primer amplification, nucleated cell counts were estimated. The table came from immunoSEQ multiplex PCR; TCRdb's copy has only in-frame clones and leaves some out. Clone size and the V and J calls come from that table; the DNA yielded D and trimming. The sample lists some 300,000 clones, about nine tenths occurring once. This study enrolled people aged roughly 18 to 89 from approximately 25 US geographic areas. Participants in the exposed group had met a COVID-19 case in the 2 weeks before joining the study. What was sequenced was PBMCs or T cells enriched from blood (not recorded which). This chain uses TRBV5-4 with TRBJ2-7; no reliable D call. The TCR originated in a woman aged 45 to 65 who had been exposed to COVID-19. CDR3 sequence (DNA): TGTGCCAGCAGCGCCAGCTCCTACGAGCAGTACTTC. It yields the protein CASSASSYEQYF.